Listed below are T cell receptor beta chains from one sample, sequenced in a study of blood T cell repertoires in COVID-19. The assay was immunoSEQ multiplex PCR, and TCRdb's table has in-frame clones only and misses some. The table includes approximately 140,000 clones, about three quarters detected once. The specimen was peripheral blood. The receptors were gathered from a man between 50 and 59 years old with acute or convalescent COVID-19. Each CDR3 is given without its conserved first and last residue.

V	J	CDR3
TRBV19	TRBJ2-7	ASSGSGQTYEQY
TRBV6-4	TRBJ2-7	ASSDTLWGTLDGTYEQY
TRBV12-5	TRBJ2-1	ASGLVRGNEQF
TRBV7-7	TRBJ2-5	ASSRLAGGRETQY
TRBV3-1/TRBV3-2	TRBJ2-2	ASSQVVVGTGPGELF
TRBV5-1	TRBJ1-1	ASSGTGLMNTEAF
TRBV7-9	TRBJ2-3	ASSLGQGFTDTQY
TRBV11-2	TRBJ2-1	ASTVAGGANEQF
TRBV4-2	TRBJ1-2	ASSQDMQGEWGYT
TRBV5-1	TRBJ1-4	ASSLEGQGFGEKLF
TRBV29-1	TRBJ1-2	SVTTDFYGYT
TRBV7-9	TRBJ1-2	ASSSPLQGAGGYT
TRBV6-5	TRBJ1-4	ASSYSRQRSEKLF
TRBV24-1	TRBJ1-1	ATSDLTNPEAF
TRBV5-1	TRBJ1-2	ASSLEGQGARGYT
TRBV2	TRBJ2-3	ASRVGTSGGMSTDTQY
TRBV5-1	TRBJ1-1	ASSGQTGDTEAF
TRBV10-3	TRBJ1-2	AISEQAGTQGYT
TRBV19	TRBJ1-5	ASSISTGSNQPQH
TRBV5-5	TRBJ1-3	ASIPQTGIGNTIY
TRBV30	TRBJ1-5	AWSPPRPNQPQH
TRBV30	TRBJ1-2	AWTRRQGYGYT
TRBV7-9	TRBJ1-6	ASSLTGGRGSPLH
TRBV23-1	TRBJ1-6	ASSPYRVNSPLH
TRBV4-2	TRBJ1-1	ASSQDLGRVSTEAF
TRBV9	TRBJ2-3	ASSVVAGGSNTQY
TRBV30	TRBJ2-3	AWRLTVDTQY
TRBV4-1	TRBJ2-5	ASSHLAGSPRETQY
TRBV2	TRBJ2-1	ASTTSGGYNEQF
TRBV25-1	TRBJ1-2	ASSGRLQGETTSGYT
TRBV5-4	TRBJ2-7	ASSLGTMYEQY
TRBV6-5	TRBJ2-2	ASSHREGTGELF
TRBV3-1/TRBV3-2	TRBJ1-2	ASSPSSGGAYGYT
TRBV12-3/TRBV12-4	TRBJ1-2	ASSFGTGVGYT
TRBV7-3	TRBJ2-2	ASSNRQGGQTGELF
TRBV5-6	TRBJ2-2	ASSLVTGTGELF
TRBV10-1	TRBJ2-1	ASSDSSGENYNEQF
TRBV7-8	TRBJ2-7	ASSSQPPGTNPSSYEQY
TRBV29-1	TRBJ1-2	SVVSGNYGYT
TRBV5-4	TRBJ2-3	ASSPRLAGGTDTQY
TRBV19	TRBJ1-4	ASSNRGAATNEKLF
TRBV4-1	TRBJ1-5	ASSQGTNNQPQH
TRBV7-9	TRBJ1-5	ASGGQGDQPQH